The clone carrying this T cell receptor (beta chain) was seen only a few times. The target antigen is unknown. This sample is part of a study of identical twins. TCRdb passed the 5' RACE reads through MiXCR, listing each CDR3 protein once. The sample records approximately 1.8 million distinct CDR3 sequences, under 35% being singletons. Broader study findings: Modeled out-of-frame TCR alpha sharing in monozygotic twins fell below observed levels.

Trimming took 1 base from V and 0 from J, leaving 11 bases between them. The CDR3 covers 16 residues. Germline V gives CDR1 SEHNR, CDR2 FQNEAQ (reference sequence). The sample was cord blood. This chain joins TRBV7-9 and TRBJ2-3, with D uncertain. This clonotype was obtained from a newborn girl in good health. CDR3 loop: CASSLGFGPSTDTQYF. The CDR3 DNA reads TGTGCCAGCAGCTTAGGGTTCGGTCCTAGCACAGATACGCAGTATTTT.